This entry concerns a single TCR beta chain. This clonotype was counted many times. Its target antigen remains unknown. No qualities accompany the bases; no much larger clone lies one base away. TCR beta CDR3 regions were amplified from RNA transcripts for repertoire sequencing. A first-round RT-PCR used HTBI primers with the Qiagen OneStep RT-PCR kit, followed by a second-round multiplex PCR, size selection and purification. Libraries were sequenced paired-end with 100 bp reads on an Illumina HiSeq2000. The study's own analysis went as follows. SOAPnuke was used for read processing, and reads with adapters, uncalled bases, a mean Phred below 15, or no exact constant-primer or identifier match were discarded. High-quality paired reads were merged with COPE v1.2.5. Unique nucleotide sequences were defined as clonotypes and aligned to IMGT TRB V, D and J references using MiTCR v1.1. Analysis was restricted to V-J combinations with a frequency above 0.0001, which covered 98% to 99.2% of repertoires. A TCR clonal expansion and chaos score per V-J combination was defined as the ratio of F50 clonal expansion to chaos observed in the TCRdist matrix. Features were reduced by Welch's t-statistics and random forest to more than 10 V-J combinations, which fed a naive Bayes classifier. Thyroid-blood repertoire similarity was quantified with the Morisita-Horn index. Clones were called with MiXCR by TCRdb after fastp trimmed the public reads at Q25, and only in-frame beta chains were retained. Identical CDR3 protein sequences are pooled into one entry, listed with their most common genes and DNA. Here the V and J calls rest on TCRdb's processing, not on the authors' analysis. Counted in this sample were approximately 1.2 million distinct CDR3 sequences; approximately 35% of them appeared once. The ten largest clones capture roughly 10% of the sample.

The hyperthyroidism patients were 18 to 65 years old and newly diagnosed, with a disease duration of less than 2 months. Patients were excluded if they had other autoimmune diseases, uncontrolled infections, pregnancy or lactation. Diagnosis relied on clinical symptoms, serum thyroxine, TRAb, thyroid ultrasound and orbital computed tomography. Total RNA was extracted using Trizol reagent, and RNA quality was checked on an Agilent 2100 Bioanalyzer. The source of the sample is a study of Graves' ophthalmopathy and Graves' hyperthyroidism listed by TCRdb under 2018. Describing the broader study: A patient counted as having stable hyperthyroidism if there was no progression to ophthalmopathy within 18 months of follow-up. To tell Graves' ophthalmopathy apart from Graves' hyperthyroidism, and to predict which patients would progress to ophthalmopathy, the study relied on TCR beta repertoire signatures. In total, approximately 140 blood samples were TCR-sequenced: around 42 ophthalmopathy, some 75 hyperthyroidism and some 17 hyperthyroidism-to-ophthalmopathy patients. To explore V-J signatures that separate ophthalmopathy from hyperthyroidism, a discovery set of approximately 100 patients was enrolled, consisting of roughly 45 with ophthalmopathy and 57 with stable hyperthyroidism. For independent validation, a separate cohort was made up of 18 to 20 hyperthyroidism patients plus 17 patients who later progressed from hyperthyroidism to ophthalmopathy. In about six hyperthyroidism patients, the T-cell repertoires found in thyroid tissue were compared with those found in blood. After sampling, hyperthyroidism patients received methimazole starting at 30 mg daily, and ophthalmopathy patients received high-dose intravenous methylprednisolone.

Beyond this particular receptor, the publication reports: In validation, the model predicted ophthalmopathy progression with 70.59% sensitivity and 72.22% specificity; some 13 predicted patients were CT-confirmed with GO in a median of around 6.5 months. Most expanded thyroid clonotypes with frequency above 0.001 were also detected in blood, suggesting blood repertoires may reflect the thyroid immune response. In cross-validation, the 13-signature model distinguished ophthalmopathy from stable hyperthyroidism with 85% to 90% sensitivity and just under 84% specificity, and in the test set the corresponding values were roughly 80% and 76%. No statistical method was used to set the sample size in advance, and the investigators knew which group each participant was assigned to.

The sample comprised peripheral blood or thyroid tissue (not recorded which). This clonotype originated in an adult man with Graves' hyperthyroidism.

CDR3 protein: CASRLSGTGGARETQYF. Read as DNA, the sequence is TGTGCCAGCAGGCTCTCCGGGACAGGGGGCGCGAGGGAGACCCAGTACTTC. The rearranged segments are TRBV6-6 and TRBJ2-5; 12 bases in the junction line up with TRBD1. There are 17 amino acids in the CDR3, from cysteine to phenylalanine inclusive. The DNA shown is the 51-base CDR3, in frame from base 1. The germline V and J ends show losses of 6 bases and 5 bases respectively, and no gene match explains 13 bases of the junction. Sequences MNHNY (CDR1) and SVGAGI (CDR2) are obtained from the germline V gene (reference sequence).